Listed below are T cell receptor beta chains from one sample, sequenced in a study of post-analysis software for immune sequencing data. TCRdb re-derived calls from the PCR reads in MiXCR, one entry per CDR3 protein. Of hundreds of thousands of distinct CDR3 sequences listed, 35% to 45% were seen once; the top ten hold around 4.7%. Sequenced sample: blood. The receptors originated from a girl aged 10-17 years with multiple sclerosis. Each CDR3 is given with its conserved first and last residue. Fields, in order: clone size, D gene, V gene, J gene, CDR3 DNA, CDR3 protein. A D gene is named only where the DNA matches it firmly. For some rows the clone size is stated as once, few or many, or as a class when expanded; others skip it.

many	NA	TRBV12-3/TRBV12-4	TRBJ2-1	TGTGCCAGCAGTTGGGGGCCAGTTCGGGATGAGCAGTTCTTC	CASSWGPVRDEQFF
many	NA	TRBV15	TRBJ1-1	TGTGCCACCAGCAGAGATCTGGTGGACACTGAAGCTTTCTTT	CATSRDLVDTEAFF
few	NA	TRBV5-6	TRBJ1-1	TGTGCCAGCAGCTTTCAGACAGGACCGAACACTGAAGCTTTCTTT	CASSFQTGPNTEAFF
once	NA	TRBV12-3/TRBV12-4	TRBJ2-3	TGTGCCAGCAGGAGACTGGGAAAAAATGCGCAGTATTTT	CASRRLGKNAQYF
many	TRBD2	TRBV15	TRBJ2-1	TGTGCCATCTCGACTAGCGGATACAATGAGCAGTTCTTC	CAISTSGYNEQFF
many	NA	TRBV3-1	TRBJ2-4	TGTGCCAGCAGCCCGAAACCCGTCGGGCCCAGGAACATTCAGTACTTC	CASSPKPVGPRNIQYF
many	TRBD1	TRBV2	TRBJ2-6	TGTGCCGGGGGACAGGGAAAGTCTGGGGCCAACGTCCTGACTTTC	CAGGQGKSGANVLTF
many	NA	TRBV20-1	TRBJ2-1	TGCAGTGCAGTAGCGGAAAGCTCCTACAATGAGCAGTTCTTC	CSAVAESSYNEQFF
many	NA	TRBV5-1	TRBJ2-3	TGCGCCAGCAGCTTGGGGGGGTTCCCCGATACGCAGTATTTT	CASSLGGFPDTQYF
NA	TRBD2	TRBV15	TRBJ2-2	TGTGCCATTCGAACCCCGCTAGCGGGGGGAAGACTGACCGGGGAGCTGTTTTTT	CAIRTPLAGGRLTGELFF
many	NA	TRBV7-2	TRBJ2-1	TGTGCCAGCAGCTTAATTTCGGGGGCCCAATACAATGAGCAGTTCTTC	CASSLISGAQYNEQFF
NA	NA	TRBV6-4	TRBJ1-2	TGTGCCAGCAGTTCGGGACGGGCTAACCATGGCTACACCTTC	CASSSGRANHGYTF
many	NA	TRBV20-1	TRBJ2-1	TGCAGTGCTTTGGGGGCGGGGTCCTACAATGAGCAGTTCTTC	CSALGAGSYNEQFF
few	TRBD2	TRBV7-3	TRBJ2-1	TGTGCCAGCAGCTTAAACGCGGGGGGGGTCGGTGAGCAGTTCTTC	CASSLNAGGVGEQFF
many	NA	TRBV6-2/TRBV6-3	TRBJ2-1	TGTGCCAGCAGTTACAATAGTCAGCCCAATGAGCAGTTCTTC	CASSYNSQPNEQFF
many	NA	TRBV29-1	TRBJ2-5	TGCAGCGCACTACAAGAGACCCAGTACTTC	CSALQETQYF
NA	TRBD2	TRBV6-4	TRBJ2-3	TGTGCCAGCAGTGAACTAGCGGATACAGATACGCAGTATTTT	CASSELADTDTQYF
many	TRBD2	TRBV2	TRBJ2-5	TGTGCCAGCAGCGAATGGGGACTAGCAGCGATTCAAGAGACCCAGTACTTC	CASSEWGLAAIQETQYF